These 7 T cell receptor beta chains came from one sample sequenced in a study of Ad26.COV2.S vaccination and SARS-CoV-2 variants. The protocol was immunoSEQ multiplex PCR, while the TCRdb copy is restricted to in-frame clones and leaves out a portion. The sample has about 350,000 clones, around 90% seen once; the top ten hold 5.5% to 7%. Described treatment: some 20 received Ad26.COV2.S at low or high dose, single or two shots; about 5 received placebo; per-sample allocation not given. At day 63 after the first vaccine or placebo injection, samples were drawn. The sample in question was peripheral blood, obtained in a trial of Ad26.COV2.S vaccine versus placebo. Receptors originate from a person between 18 and 59 years old who received the Ad26.COV2.S COVID-19 vaccine or a placebo.

The chain combines TRBV7-9 with TRBJ2-7, with 11 bases fitting TRBD2. Per the germline V gene, CDR1 is SEHNR and CDR2 is FQNEAQ (reference sequence). V lost 5 bases and J lost 0; bases outside the gene matches: 9. The CDR3 sequence is 17 residues long. DNA for the CDR3: TGTGCCAGCAGCGGGCGGACTAGCGGGCCCCTCTCCTACGAGCAGTACTTC. This sequence encodes CASSGRTSGPLSYEQYF. The full variable domain, its missing parts supplied by reference TRBV7-9 and TRBJ2-7, is DTGVSQNPRHKITKRGQNVTFRCDPISEHNRLYWYRQTLGQGPEFLTYFQNEAQLEKSRLLSDRFSAERPKGSFSTLEIQRTEQGDSAMYLCASSGRTSGPLSYEQYFGPGTRLTVT.

This clone was counted a single time. This sequence joins TRBV28 and TRBJ1-1; D remains unclear. Trimming shortened V by 7 bases and J by 5 bases, and 23 bases separated the two germline ends. In germline, CDR1 is MDHEN, CDR2 SYDVKM. The CDR3 is 16 amino acids. The CDR3 sequence: CASKMGMGKSWTEAFF. DNA for the CDR3: TGTGCCAGCAAGATGGGGATGGGGAAGTCCTGGACTGAAGCTTTCTTT.

The V call is TRBV7-3, the J call TRBJ2-5; perhaps TRBD1 as D (6 bases). V gave up 2 bases and J gave up 1 base, with 8 bases separating them. This CDR3 spans 14 amino acids. Germline CDR1 SGHTA, CDR2 FQGTGA. This CDR3 is CASSLPGAQETQYF. In DNA, the CDR3 is TGTGCCAGCAGCTTACCAGGGGCCCAAGAGACCCAGTACTTC.

The rearrangement uses TRBV7-9 and TRBJ2-1; TRBD1 matches 7 bases. CDR3 length: 16 amino acids. The V and J ends lost 5 bases and 2 bases, in that order; junction bases with no gene match: 9. Germline V lookup: CDR1 SEHNR, CDR2 FQNEAQ (reference sequence). DNA of the CDR3: TGTGCCAGCAGCCCCCGCACAGGGGCTGCCTACAATGAGCAGTTCTTC. This gives the protein CASSPRTGAAYNEQFF.

V and J are TRBV25-1 and TRBJ2-1, with 13 positions matching TRBD2. Germline trimming cut 6 bases from V and 6 bases from J; bases unmatched to any gene: 5. This CDR3 is built from 15 residues. The germline V gene has CDR1 MGHDK and CDR2 SYGVNS. CDR3 region: CASSTSGRGSNEQFF. The CDR3 region has the DNA TGTGCCAGCAGCACTAGCGGGAGGGGATCCAATGAGCAGTTCTTC.

The chain has TRBV28 and TRBJ2-5; 9 bases agree with TRBD1. Unmatched junction bases numbered 3, after V lost 2 bases and J lost 5 bases. The CDR3 runs 14 residues. Germline assignment: CDR1 MDHEN and CDR2 SYDVKM. The CDR3: CASSLGQGLETQYF. In DNA, the CDR3 is TGTGCCAGCAGTTTAGGACAGGGGTTGGAGACCCAGTACTTC.

The chain joins TRBV10-3 to TRBJ2-1; TRBD2 aligns across 7 bases. CDR3 length equals 13 residues. Germline V gives CDR1 ENHRY, CDR2 SYGVKD. The ends lost 4 bases at V and 5 bases at J; junction bases unmatched: 2. CDR3 nucleotide sequence: TGTGCCATCAGTGGGGACTATGACAATGAGCAGTTCTTC. Translated: CAISGDYDNEQFF.